This TCR beta chain was documented in a study of blood T cell repertoires in COVID-19. Study at large: Spain, Italy and the United States supplied samples that represented acute and convalescent COVID-19.

TCRdb keeps only in-frame clones here, not all; method: immunoSEQ multiplex PCR. The table records around 400,000 clones, 80% to 90% of them present only once. The V and J ends lost 3 bases and 5 bases respectively, with 14 bases between them. There are 14 residues in the CDR3. Germline V CDR1 and CDR2: MDHEN, SYDVKM. The genes are TRBV28 and TRBJ2-7; the D gene is possibly TRBD2 (5 bases). The sample taken for sequencing was peripheral blood. The sequence was obtained from a man in his forties or fifties with acute or convalescent COVID-19. The CDR3 DNA follows: TGTGCCAGCAGTTTTCATCGGGATATCGACGAGCAGTACTTC. Translating gives CASSFHRDIDEQYF.